This TCR beta chain is from a study of blood T cell repertoires in COVID-19. Repertoires were generated with immunoSEQ multiplex PCR, while TCRdb's copy carries only in-frame clones and drops some. The table records 270,000 or so clones, about 89% of them present only once. Germline-derived CDR1 and CDR2 are MNHEY and SVGAGI. The length of the CDR3 is 11 residues. The V call is TRBV6-5, the J call TRBJ2-7; the D is unclear. The source material was peripheral blood. This TCR was recovered from a man in his forties or fifties with acute or convalescent COVID-19. The CDR3 sequence: CAAGSPYEQYF. CDR3 DNA sequence: TGTGCGGCCGGGTCCCCCTACGAGCAGTACTTC.